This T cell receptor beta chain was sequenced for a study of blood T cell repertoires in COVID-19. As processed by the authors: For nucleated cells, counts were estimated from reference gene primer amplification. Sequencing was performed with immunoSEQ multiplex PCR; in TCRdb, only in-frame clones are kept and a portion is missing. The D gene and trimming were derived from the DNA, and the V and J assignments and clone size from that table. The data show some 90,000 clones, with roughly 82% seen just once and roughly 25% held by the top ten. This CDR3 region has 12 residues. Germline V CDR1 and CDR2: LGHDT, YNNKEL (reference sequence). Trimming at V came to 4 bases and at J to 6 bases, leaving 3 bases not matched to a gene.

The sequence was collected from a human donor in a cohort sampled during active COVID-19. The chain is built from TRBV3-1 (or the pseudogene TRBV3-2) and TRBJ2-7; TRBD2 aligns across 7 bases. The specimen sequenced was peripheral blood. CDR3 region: CASSPGGSEQYF. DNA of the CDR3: TGTGCCAGCAGCCCCGGGGGGAGCGAGCAGTACTTC.